This T cell receptor (beta chain) was captured by sequencing in a study of cytomegalovirus exposure and HLA in healthy donors. Background on the study: Among roughly 180 million T cells, an earlier analysis found around 100 million unique TCR beta sequences.

Worth noting for this clone: What it binds is not known.

Study-wide findings and caveats: Later analysis placed DRB1 highest and HLA-C lowest in TCR association rates, which differed by HLA locus. It has been reported that TCR beta sequences accurately predicted the HLA-A and HLA-B alleles of most subjects. Indistinguishability led to the exclusion of some V segments, TRBV6-2 and TRBV6-3 included.

Primers for the PCR totalled 60 Vbeta and 13 Jbeta. Here immunoSEQ multiplex PCR was the method, and the copy in TCRdb shows in-frame clones only, minus some. Of 130,000 or so clones detected, just under 80% appear once; the ten largest clones hold under 6%. CDR1 is MGHRA, CDR2 YSYEKL, per germline. V was shortened by 3 bases and J by 4 bases, with 17 bases between the two germline ends. The CDR3 runs to 16 residues. The sequenced material came from PBMCs. V is TRBV4-1 and J is TRBJ2-3; perhaps TRBD2 as D (7 bases). The receptor's source is a man aged 25-45 years in good health and CMV-seronegative. CDR3 protein: CASSHGRGGAADTQYF. CDR3 nucleotides: TGCGCCAGCAGCCACGGTAGAGGGGGGGCAGCAGATACGCAGTATTTT.